These T cell receptor beta chains were read from a single sample in a study of human T cells and chemical hapten exposure. TCRdb reprocessed the RACE reads with MiXCR, giving one entry per CDR3 protein. The sample lists around 260,000 distinct CDR3 sequences; roughly 8.9% were seen once. The source was whole blood, collected in connection with sensitization to the hapten diphenylcyclopropenone (DPC). The receptors derive from a woman in her 40s with alopecia areata. Some clones in this sample may be carry-over from other donors' samples. Each CDR3 is given with its conserved first and last residue.

v_gene	j_gene	CDR3aa
TRBV9	TRBJ2-4	CASSVSGTAKNIQYF
TRBV5-1	TRBJ1-3	CASSIGTGGSGSGNTIYF
TRBV4-1	TRBJ2-4	CASSQEPFLAGIAKNIQYF
TRBV2	TRBJ2-7	CASSSDRVKSEQYF
TRBV29-1	TRBJ2-3	CSVGPSQSTDTQYF
TRBV7-9	TRBJ2-1	CASSLVLGSGTYNEQFF
TRBV6-2/TRBV6-3	TRBJ1-1	CASSYGGRTEAFF
TRBV20-1	TRBJ2-7	CSALSPGSEQYF
TRBV20-1	TRBJ1-6	CSARLQGRTYNSPLHF
TRBV7-9	TRBJ1-6	CASSLGVSPLHF
TRBV5-1	TRBJ2-3	CASSAATGGSSTDTQYF
TRBV18	TRBJ2-7	CASSPPGQPYEQYF
TRBV7-2	TRBJ2-5	CASSLGLAGAIQETQYF
TRBV6-6	TRBJ1-5	CASSYADGNQPQHF
TRBV7-9	TRBJ2-1	CASSSRAGTSYNEQFF
TRBV6-2/TRBV6-3	TRBJ2-7	CASSWTGTASYEQYF
TRBV5-6	TRBJ2-1	CASSSPSLAGNNEQFF
TRBV10-3	TRBJ2-5	CAISESVGTGMVETQYF
TRBV20-1	TRBJ2-2	CSARAGSTGELFF
TRBV27	TRBJ2-6	CASNTRMGGPGANVLTF
TRBV28	TRBJ1-5	CASRPTGIGQPQHF
TRBV20-1	TRBJ2-1	CSALSQTSGSRHEQFF
TRBV10-3	TRBJ2-7	CAIRDSPNYEQYF
TRBV7-2	TRBJ2-3	CASSYLAGALPDTQYF
TRBV29-1	TRBJ2-7	CSVELGTGGSGEQYF
TRBV28	TRBJ2-5	CASAAGDQETQYF
TRBV24-1	TRBJ2-3	CATSKAGAADTQYF
TRBV6-1	TRBJ1-1	CASTREPNTEAFF
TRBV12-3/TRBV12-4	TRBJ2-5	CASSLMAGAPKETQYF
TRBV6-2/TRBV6-3	TRBJ2-5	CASTASPTVQYF
TRBV5-1	TRBJ2-1	CATRLSAFSYNEQFF
TRBV2	TRBJ2-5	CASEADQETQYF
TRBV25-1	TRBJ2-4	CASSVHDIQYF
TRBV4-3	TRBJ1-2	CASSQGGEANYGYTF
TRBV7-9	TRBJ2-1	CASSYRGPGEQFF
TRBV4-2	TRBJ2-1	CASSQDRPHNEQFF
TRBV20-1	TRBJ2-1	CSARRWARNPSYNEQFF
TRBV7-9	TRBJ1-2	CASSLGGHLFNYGYTF
TRBV12-3/TRBV12-4	TRBJ2-7	CASRVGLAGAYEQYF
TRBV20-1	TRBJ2-1	CSARSGKSYNEQFF
TRBV12-3/TRBV12-4	TRBJ1-5	CASSFWAVNQPQHF